This paragraph covers one T cell receptor beta chain sequence. The entry originates in a study of T cell responses to AZD1222 COVID-19 vaccine. TCRdb's copy holds only in-frame clones and misses some; the assay was immunoSEQ multiplex PCR. The repertoire includes some 170,000 clones, 85% to 90% of them detected once, and around 4.5% sits in the top ten. V was shortened by 0 bases and J by 5 bases, with 8 bases between the two germline ends. Germline-derived CDR1 and CDR2 are SGHDT and YYEEEE. CDR3 length equals 13 residues. The chain uses TRBV5-6 and TRBJ1-2; D remains ambiguous. Sequences were derived from peripheral blood, sampled 28 days after the second AZD1222 dose. This receptor was identified in an adult who received the AZD1222 COVID-19 vaccine. The CDR3 DNA reads as TGTGCCAGCAGCTTGGCCAGAGAGTATGGCTACACCTTC. It encodes CASSLAREYGYTF.